These 14 T cell receptor beta chains were all obtained from the same sample, sequenced in a study of CD8 T cells in ankylosing spondylitis. Each CDR3 protein gets one entry after TCRdb re-called the 5' RACE reads with MiXCR. Among around 340,000 distinct CDR3 sequences listed, approximately 22% were seen once. The sample was blood, either unsorted or a sorted T cell fraction (not recorded which). The origin of the receptors is a male donor with ankylosing spondylitis or in good health (not recorded which).

The chain recombines TRBV20-1 with TRBJ2-2; tentative D call: TRBD2 (6 bases). CDR3 size: 14 residues. V shed 2 bases and J shed 7 bases, with 14 bases lying between them. The germline V gene has CDR1 DFQATT and CDR2 SNEGSKA (reference sequence). CDR3 loop: CSARNPGVGGELFF. The DNA of the CDR3 is TGCAGTGCTAGAAATCCGGGGGTGGGCGGGGAGCTGTTTTTT.

The J gene is TRBJ1-5, the V gene TRBV5-5; no reliable D call. V lost 0 bases and J lost 0, with 4 bases in between. Germline V gives CDR1 SGHKS, CDR2 YYEKEE (reference sequence). The CDR3 runs to 14 residues. CDR3 sequence (DNA): TGTGCCAGCAGCTTGGACTTTAGCAATCAGCCCCAGCATTTT. This codes for CASSLDFSNQPQHF.

Only a few counts were recorded for this clonotype. The V gene is TRBV20-1, the J gene TRBJ1-1; the D is unclear. Germline V gene data show CDR1 as DFQATT and CDR2 as SNEGSKA (reference sequence). This CDR3 contains 14 residues. V lost 6 bases and J lost 2, with 16 bases in between. CDR3: CSASPSRGNTEAFF. DNA for the CDR3: TGCAGTGCGTCGCCTAGTCGGGGTAACACTGAAGCTTTCTTT.

This clonotype turned up a few times. This chain joins TRBV6-1 and TRBJ2-1, with D possibly matching TRBD1 (5 bases). V was clipped by 8 bases and J by 0 bases, with 14 bases between them. This CDR3 comprises 15 residues. From germline, CDR1 is MNHNS and CDR2 SASEGT. DNA for the CDR3: TGTGCCAGCGCCACAGGTGGCAGCTCCTACAATGAGCAGTTCTTC. It yields the protein CASATGGSSYNEQFF.

In this sample, this clonotype turned up a few times. The chain employs TRBV6-5 and TRBJ2-1, with a tentative D call TRBD2 (5 bases). V lost 7 bases and J lost 8, with 9 bases in between. Germline CDR1 and CDR2: MNHEY and SVGAGI. This CDR3 has 11 amino acids. CDR3 bases: TGTGCCAGCAATGAGGGAGATGAGCAGTTCTTC. Its translation: CASNEGDEQFF.

The rearrangement joins TRBV12-3 or TRBV12-4 to TRBJ2-7; 9 bases agree with TRBD1. J was trimmed by 5 bases and V by 5 bases; bases with no gene match: 13. The CDR3 sequence is 16 residues long. CDR3 in amino acids: CASSGLRTGVVDEQYF. The CDR3 DNA reads as TGTGCCAGCAGTGGTCTAAGGACAGGGGTCGTCGACGAGCAGTACTTC.

The J gene is TRBJ1-2, the V gene TRBV11-2, with D maybe TRBD1 (5 bases). Germline V CDR1 and CDR2: SGHAT, FQNNGV. V lost 5 bases and J lost 7, with 14 bases in between. CDR3 length: 13 residues. The CDR3 bases are TGTGCCAGCAGCCTTGTGGGGGGTGCTGGCTACACCTTC. Translated: CASSLVGGAGYTF.

The chain couples TRBV5-1 to TRBJ2-1; TRBD1 matches at 7 bases. Germline CDR1 and CDR2: SGHRS and YFSETQ. This CDR3 is built from 15 residues. Germline trimming cut 2 bases from V and 4 bases from J; bases unmatched to any gene: 6. Here the CDR3 DNA reads TGCGCCAGCAGCTTAAAGGGGGCACTATACAATGAGCAGTTCTTC. As protein: CASSLKGALYNEQFF.

This clonotype was seen more than once but under ten times. This chain connects TRBV4-2 to TRBJ2-3, with D possibly matching TRBD2 (5 bases). V lost 0 bases and J lost 2, with 12 bases in between. Germline V gives CDR1 LGHNA, CDR2 YNFKEQ. The length of the CDR3 is 16 residues. This CDR3 reads CASSQDGGLPTDTQYF. Here the CDR3 DNA reads TGTGCCAGCAGCCAAGATGGAGGACTGCCCACAGATACGCAGTATTTT.

This clonotype was counted only a few times. The V call is TRBV11-2, the J call TRBJ2-7; D assignment may be TRBD1 or TRBD2 (5 bases each). The CDR3 runs to 15 residues. Trimming pared 4 bases from V and 0 bases from J, leaving 13 bases between. Germline CDR1 reads SGHAT; CDR2 reads FQNNGV. The CDR3 here is CASSSGTGSSYEQYF. The CDR3 DNA reads TGTGCCAGCAGCTCCGGGACGGGGAGCTCCTACGAGCAGTACTTC.

This clonotype was detected a few times. This chain joins TRBV7-9 and TRBJ2-7, with TRBD2 as a possible D gene (6 bases). Germline lookup yields CDR1 SEHNR and CDR2 FQNEAQ (reference sequence). The V end was cut by 5 bases, the J end by 6 bases, with 14 bases between. The CDR3 contains 13 residues. CDR3 loop: CASSGGMGGEQYF. CDR3 sequence (DNA): TGTGCCAGCAGCGGCGGGATGGGGGGCGAGCAGTACTTC. The full variable domain, rest sourced from reference TRBV7-9 and TRBJ2-7, is DTGVSQNPRHKITKRGQNVTFRCDPISEHNRLYWYRQTLGQGPEFLTYFQNEAQLEKSRLLSDRFSAERPKGSFSTLEIQRTEQGDSAMYLCASSGGMGGEQYFGPGTRLTVT.

CDR3 in DNA: TGCAGCGTTGAAGGGGGGCCCAAAAACATTCAGTACTTC. Its protein is CSVEGGPKNIQYF. V is TRBV29-1 and J is TRBJ2-4, with D possibly matching TRBD1 (6 bases). V lost 1 base to trimming and J lost 2 bases, with 6 bases between them. The CDR3 spans 13 residues. Germline CDR1 SQVTM, CDR2 ANQGSEA.

This clonotype came up a few times. This sequence joins TRBV6-5 and TRBJ1-1, with D unclear. Per germline, CDR1 MNHEY and CDR2 SVGAGI. The V gene lost 3 bases and the J gene lost 0 bases, with 11 bases spanning the gap. This CDR3 has 15 residues. For the CDR3, the DNA is TGTGCCAGCAGTTATAAATTAACGGTGAACACTGAAGCTTTCTTT. Residues: CASSYKLTVNTEAFF.

This clonotype was found a few times. CDR3 sequence: CASSVPPGETQYF. The CDR3 DNA reads TGTGCCAGCAGCGTCCCGCCGGGAGAGACCCAGTACTTC. The V gene is TRBV7-9, the J gene TRBJ2-5; D is unclear. CDR1 and CDR2 from the germline V gene are SEHNR and FQNEAQ (reference sequence). The V gene lost 5 bases and the J gene lost 4 bases, with 11 bases spanning the gap. The CDR3 loop spans 13 amino acids.